Following are 24 T cell receptor beta chains from one sample sequenced in a study of OX40 agonist ivuxolimab in advanced cancers. Library generation was performed with the immunoSEQ multiplex PCR assay. As stored in TCRdb, this immuneACCESS dataset retains in-frame rearrangements with V and J assigned. A fraction of the clones does not appear; measured against another copy, unresolved V genes explain less than half of the discrepancy, and the remainder lacks a known reason. For this sample there are around 86,000 clones; 85% to 95% appear just once. The ten largest clones capture roughly an eighth of the sample. The starting material was CD4+ or CD8+ T cells sorted from blood, obtained in a trial of the OX40 agonist ivuxolimab. These receptors all stem from an adult with an advanced solid tumor such as melanoma, head and neck, liver or kidney cancer.

The V call is TRBV4-1, the J call TRBJ2-3; TRBD2 agrees at 8 bases. V shed 0 bases, J shed 1 base, and the junction held 9 bases outside the gene matches. This CDR3 comprises 18 residues. The germline gives CDR1 MGHRA, CDR2 YSYEKL. The CDR3 loop is CASSQDLIAGTGTDTQYF. The CDR3 DNA is TGCGCCAGCAGCCAAGATTTGATAGCGGGGACTGGCACAGATACGCAGTATTTT.

V usage is TRBV11-3 and J usage is TRBJ2-7; 7 bases match TRBD2. Germline V gene lookup returns CDR1 SGHNT and CDR2 YENEEA. The CDR3 consists of 13 residues. Germline trimming cut 5 bases from V and 3 bases from J; bases unmatched to any gene: 4. The CDR3, as DNA: TGTGCCAGCAGCGGCCGGGGGGACTACGAGCAGTACTTC. It translates to CASSGRGDYEQYF.

V is TRBV29-1 and J is TRBJ1-4; maybe TRBD1 (6 bases). Looked up from germline, CDR1 is SQVTM and CDR2 is ANQGSEA. The CDR3 totals 14 residues. V was trimmed by 5 bases and J by 0 bases, leaving 10 bases between them. This CDR3 is CSVNQGTTNEKLFF. CDR3 DNA: TGCAGCGTTAACCAGGGGACAACTAATGAAAAACTGTTTTTT.

This clone showed up just a few times. The gene calls are TRBV4-1 and TRBJ1-1; the D is unclear. CDR1 MGHRA and CDR2 YSYEKL come from the germline V gene. Trimming removed 0 bases from V and 1 base from J, with 12 bases in between. The CDR3 length is 16 residues. The CDR3 DNA reads as TGCGCCAGCAGCCAAGAGTCGGAGGCCGCGAACACTGAAGCTTTCTTT. It encodes CASSQESEAANTEAFF.

This chain links TRBV7-3 with TRBJ1-2; D is undetermined. Germline V gene lookup returns CDR1 SGHTA and CDR2 FQGTGA. This CDR3 is built from 13 residues. The germline V and J ends were trimmed by 6 bases and 8 bases, with 16 bases remaining between them. The CDR3 nucleotides read TGTGCCAGCAGGCAAAACCCGGGTGGAGGCTACACCTTC. It is translated as CASRQNPGGGYTF.

The chain uses TRBV7-9 and TRBJ1-5, with no clear D. CDR1 is SEHNR, CDR2 FQNEAQ, per germline (reference sequence). The CDR3 loop spans 15 amino acids. V dropped 5 bases and J dropped 0 bases, with 11 bases sitting between them. CDR3 protein: CASSTSGNSNQPQHF. The CDR3 DNA follows: TGTGCCAGCAGCACCTCGGGAAATAGCAATCAGCCCCAGCATTTT.

CDR3 DNA: TGTGCCAGCAGCCTGAAGGAGGGCCTGAGCTCCTACAATGAGCAGTTCTTC. Encoded protein: CASSLKEGLSSYNEQFF. The chain recombines TRBV9 with TRBJ2-1, with D possibly being TRBD2 (6 bases). Trimming removed 4 bases from V and 0 bases from J, with 17 bases in between. Germline V gene sequence: CDR1 SGDLS, CDR2 YYNGEE. The CDR3 totals 17 residues. Full variable domain (missing parts from reference TRBV9 and TRBJ2-1): DSGVTQTPKHLITATGQRVTLRCSPRSGDLSVYWYQQSLDQGLQFLIQYYNGEERAKGNILERFSAQQFPDLHSELNLSSLELGDSALYFCASSLKEGLSSYNEQFFGPGTRLTVL.

The chain employs TRBV11-2 and TRBJ2-7; TRBD1 might be the D (5 bases). The CDR3 totals 13 residues. Germline values: CDR1 SGHAT, CDR2 FQNNGV. The germline V and J ends were trimmed by 1 base and 3 bases, with 7 bases remaining between them. This chain's CDR3 is CASSLGTGYEQYF. Written as DNA, the CDR3 is TGTGCCAGCAGCTTAGGCACAGGCTACGAGCAGTACTTC.

This clone turned up a few times. The CDR3 region has the DNA TGCGCCAGCAGCGGCCTGACAGGGGGCCAAGTCTACGAGCAGTACTTC. Residues: CASSGLTGGQVYEQYF. The rearrangement joins TRBV5-1 to TRBJ2-7, with 10 bases that match TRBD1. Per the germline V gene, CDR1 is SGHRS and CDR2 is YFSETQ. The V and J ends lost 4 bases and 3 bases, in that order; junction bases with no gene match: 10. The CDR3 consists of 16 residues.

V is TRBV2 and J is TRBJ1-5, with a tentative D call TRBD1 (5 bases). The CDR3 extends over 16 amino acids. Per germline, CDR1 SNHLY and CDR2 FYNNEI. With 3 bases removed from V and 1 base from J, the gap between germline ends came to 13 bases. DNA for the CDR3: TGTGCCAGCAGTGACTACGGACACGGGAGCAATCAGCCCCAGCATTTT. It translates to CASSDYGHGSNQPQHF.

J is TRBJ1-1 and V is TRBV4-3, with D uncertain. V shed 0 bases and J shed 1 base, with 9 bases lying between them. CDR3 size: 15 residues. From germline, CDR1 is LGHNA and CDR2 YSLEER. Written as DNA, the CDR3 is TGCGCCAGCAGCCAAGATCGAGTGGGGAACACTGAAGCTTTCTTT. It translates to CASSQDRVGNTEAFF.

This chain connects TRBV27 to TRBJ1-1; possibly TRBD1 for D (5 bases). V gave up 3 bases and J gave up 7 bases, with 12 bases separating them. CDR1 and CDR2 from the germline V gene are MNHEY and SMNVEV (reference sequence). The CDR3 runs 13 residues. The CDR3 loop reads CASSFGASSEAFF. The DNA for the CDR3 is TGTGCCAGCAGTTTTGGGGCCAGCAGTGAAGCTTTCTTT.

The V call is TRBV9, the J call TRBJ2-2; 10 positions agree with TRBD2. The CDR3 totals 16 residues. V shed 0 bases and J 6 bases; nucleotides not matched to a gene: 5. Germline V gene lookup returns CDR1 SGDLS and CDR2 YYNGEE. The CDR3 is CASSVEERGGAGELFF. Written as DNA, the CDR3 is TGTGCCAGCAGCGTAGAAGAGCGGGGGGGCGCCGGGGAGCTGTTTTTT. Drawing the rest from reference TRBV9 and TRBJ2-2, the complete variable domain is DSGVTQTPKHLITATGQRVTLRCSPRSGDLSVYWYQQSLDQGLQFLIQYYNGEERAKGNILERFSAQQFPDLHSELNLSSLELGDSALYFCASSVEERGGAGELFFGEGSRLTVL.

The chain uses TRBV4-3 and TRBJ1-1, with a weak D call TRBD1 (6 bases). The CDR3 totals 19 residues. CDR1 is LGHNA and CDR2 is YSLEER in the germline V gene. The V and J ends lost 2 bases and 0 bases respectively, with 22 bases between them. In DNA form, the CDR3 reads TGCGCCAGCAGCCAACTCTGGGGACGGTCGGGGGCTATGAACACTGAAGCTTTCTTT. Its translation: CASSQLWGRSGAMNTEAFF.

CDR3 in DNA: TGTGCCAGCAGCGAGGCCCTAGGGGGGAGGGTTGAAGCTTTCTTT. Protein sequence: CASSEALGGRVEAFF. The chain recombines TRBV9 with TRBJ1-1; D possibly corresponds to TRBD1 (6 bases). V dropped 3 bases and J dropped 7 bases, with 19 bases sitting between them. Germline CDR1 and CDR2: SGDLS and YYNGEE. The CDR3 totals 15 residues.

The chain uses TRBV4-1 and TRBJ2-2; 14 bases fit TRBD2. Germline-derived CDR1 and CDR2 are MGHRA and YSYEKL. The CDR3 loop spans 18 amino acids. V was clipped by 1 base and J by 4 bases; unmatched bases: 5. The CDR3 nucleotides are TGCGCCAGCAGCCAAGGACTAGCGGGGGGGTTAAGCACCGGGGAGCTGTTTTTT. It yields the protein CASSQGLAGGLSTGELFF.

The chain is built from TRBV11-2 and TRBJ2-3; D possibly uses TRBD1 or TRBD2 (5 bases each). Germline CDR1 reads SGHAT; CDR2 reads FQNNGV. This CDR3 is 14 amino acids long. V was clipped by 1 base and J by 5 bases, with 10 bases between them. CDR3 region: CASSLVRDLDTQYF. The CDR3 DNA follows: TGTGCCAGCAGCTTAGTTCGGGACCTAGATACGCAGTATTTT. The full variable domain, its missing parts supplied by reference TRBV11-2 and TRBJ2-3, is EAGVAQSPRYKIIEKRQSVAFWCNPISGHATLYWYQQILGQGPKLLIQFQNNGVVDDSQLPKDRFSAERLKGVDSTLKIQPAKLEDSAVYLCASSLVRDLDTQYFGPGTRLTVL.

The chain is built from TRBV28 and TRBJ2-5; TRBD1 matches 8 bases. The V gene end was trimmed by 3 bases and the J gene end by 1 base; junction bases not matched to a gene: 4. Per the germline V gene, CDR1 is MDHEN and CDR2 is SYDVKM. The CDR3 contains 15 residues. CDR3 coding DNA: TGTGCCAGCAGTTTTCGGACAGGGCCCCAAGAGACCCAGTACTTC. Its protein product is CASSFRTGPQETQYF.

The J gene is TRBJ2-7, the V gene TRBV28, with TRBD1 as a possible D gene (6 bases). Trimming took off 8 bases at V and 0 bases at J, with 14 bases between the two ends. Germline loops: CDR1 MDHEN, CDR2 SYDVKM. The CDR3 has 14 amino acids. Written as DNA, the CDR3 is TGTGCCAGCGTCACAGGGCCCCCCTCCTACGAGCAGTACTTC. It codes for CASVTGPPSYEQYF.

The chain uses TRBV6-6 and TRBJ1-5; a possible D gene is TRBD1 (5 bases). The CDR3 contains 13 residues. Trimming stripped 6 bases from V and 7 bases from J, with 13 bases between. Germline V CDR1 and CDR2: MNHNY, SVGAGI (reference sequence). The CDR3 region is CASRVGGEQPQHF. The CDR3 DNA follows: TGTGCCAGCAGGGTGGGAGGGGAACAGCCCCAGCATTTT.

The gene calls are TRBV4-3 and TRBJ1-1; a possible D gene is TRBD1 (5 bases). Trimming took 0 bases from V and 1 from J, leaving 9 bases between them. This CDR3 has 15 amino acids. The germline V gene encodes CDR1 LGHNA and CDR2 YSLEER. CDR3 in DNA: TGCGCCAGCAGCCAAGATATCGGGGGGAACACTGAAGCTTTCTTT. Its protein is CASSQDIGGNTEAFF.

V usage is TRBV4-2 and J usage is TRBJ2-1; TRBD1 is a possible D gene (5 bases). Germline assignment: CDR1 LGHNA and CDR2 YNFKEQ. This CDR3 region has 13 residues. V lost 6 bases to trimming and J lost 5 bases, with 11 bases between them. The CDR3 DNA reads TGTGCCAGCAGTCCAGCACAGGACAATGAGCAGTTCTTC. This encodes CASSPAQDNEQFF.

This chain connects TRBV6-5 to TRBJ2-7; a possible D gene is TRBD1 (6 bases). V lost 0 bases and J 0 bases, leaving 12 bases between the germline ends. Germline assignment: CDR1 MNHEY and CDR2 SVGAGI. The CDR3 length is 16 residues. CDR3 amino acids: CASSYSARGSSYEQYF. The DNA of the CDR3 is TGTGCCAGCAGTTACTCCGCCAGGGGAAGCTCCTACGAGCAGTACTTC.

This chain joins TRBV7-2 and TRBJ2-1; D may be TRBD1 or TRBD2 (5 bases each). Germline-derived CDR1 and CDR2 are SGHTA and FQGNSA. V was cut by 5 bases and J by 8 bases, with 25 bases left in between. The CDR3 covers 17 residues. The chain's CDR3 is CASSLSPPGPSHDEQFF. The DNA of the CDR3 is TGTGCCAGCAGCCTTTCCCCCCCGGGACCCAGTCACGATGAGCAGTTCTTC. The full variable domain, in which reference TRBV7-2 and TRBJ2-1 provide the parts outside the CDR3, is GAGVSQSPSNKVTEKGKDVELRCDPISGHTALYWYRQSLGQGLEFLIYFQGNSAPDKSGLPSDRFSAERTGGSVSTLTIQRTQQEDSAVYLCASSLSPPGPSHDEQFFGPGTRLTVL.